This is a list of T cell receptor beta chains from one sample in a study of control samples from healthy donors and cancer patients. Profiling relied on immunoSEQ multiplex PCR, and the TCRdb table lists in-frame clones only, not all of them. The sample has some 130,000 clones; 92% are singletons. Sample: blood. The receptor set was obtained from a man aged 30 to 45 in good health. CDR3s include the opening cysteine and the closing phenylalanine or tryptophan. A D gene is named only where the DNA matches it firmly. Clone size appears in some rows only: once, few, many, or a class for an expanded clone.

clone size: .; J gene: TRBJ1-6; V gene: TRBV27; D gene: .; CDR3 protein: CASSLMYNSPLHF; CDR3 DNA: TGTGCCAGCAGTTTAATGTATAATTCACCCCTCCACTTT
clone size: .; J gene: TRBJ2-6; V gene: TRBV21-1; D gene: .; CDR3 protein: CASSKDPGLFSSGANVLTF; CDR3 DNA: TGTGCCAGCAGCAAGGATCCGGGCCTATTCTCCTCTGGGGCCAACGTCCTGACTTTC
clone size: .; J gene: TRBJ1-1; V gene: TRBV6-5; D gene: .; CDR3 protein: CASSTGSPEAFF; CDR3 DNA: TGTGCCAGCAGCACAGGGAGCCCAGAAGCTTTCTTT
clone size: .; J gene: TRBJ2-3; V gene: TRBV11-3; D gene: .; CDR3 protein: CASSLGAEADTQYF; CDR3 DNA: TGTGCCAGCAGCTTAGGCGCGGAGGCAGATACGCAGTATTTT
clone size: large; J gene: TRBJ1-5; V gene: TRBV10-2; D gene: .; CDR3 protein: CASSESTGIQPQHF; CDR3 DNA: TGCGCCAGCAGTGAGTCTACAGGGATTCAGCCCCAGCATTTT
clone size: .; J gene: TRBJ2-2; V gene: TRBV7-2; D gene: .; CDR3 protein: CASSLGGATGELFF; CDR3 DNA: TGTGCCAGCAGCTTGGGCGGGGCTACCGGGGAGCTGTTTTTT
clone size: once; J gene: TRBJ2-3; V gene: TRBV6-5; D gene: TRBD2; CDR3 protein: CASSGTSGSPDTQYF; CDR3 DNA: TGTGCCAGCAGCGGGACTAGCGGGAGTCCAGATACGCAGTATTTT
clone size: .; J gene: TRBJ2-3; V gene: TRBV6-4; D gene: .; CDR3 protein: CASSLSSTDTQYF; CDR3 DNA: TGTGCCAGCAGTCTCAGTAGCACAGATACGCAGTATTTT
clone size: .; J gene: TRBJ1-1; V gene: TRBV6-5; D gene: .; CDR3 protein: CASTRRGEGTEAFF; CDR3 DNA: TGTGCCAGTACCCGCCGCGGGGAAGGCACTGAAGCTTTCTTT
clone size: .; J gene: TRBJ1-2; V gene: TRBV27; D gene: TRBD1; CDR3 protein: CASSSPDRGAYGYTF; CDR3 DNA: TGTGCCAGCAGTAGCCCGGACAGGGGGGCCTATGGCTACACCTTC
clone size: .; J gene: TRBJ2-5; V gene: TRBV19; D gene: .; CDR3 protein: CASSGGLSQETQYF; CDR3 DNA: TGTGCCAGTAGTGGAGGACTCAGCCAAGAGACCCAGTACTTC
clone size: .; J gene: TRBJ1-2; V gene: TRBV11-3; D gene: .; CDR3 protein: CASSMTRLYGYTF; CDR3 DNA: TGTGCCAGCAGCATGACCCGATTATATGGCTACACCTTC
clone size: .; J gene: TRBJ2-7; V gene: TRBV6-2/TRBV6-3; D gene: .; CDR3 protein: CASSLQNTYEQYF; CDR3 DNA: TGTGCCAGCAGCCTACAAAATACCTACGAGCAGTACTTC
clone size: .; J gene: TRBJ1-2; V gene: TRBV6-6; D gene: TRBD1; CDR3 protein: CASRSGQGAAGYTF; CDR3 DNA: TGTGCCAGCAGATCTGGACAGGGGGCTGCCGGCTACACCTTC
clone size: .; J gene: TRBJ2-2; V gene: TRBV12-5; D gene: TRBD1; CDR3 protein: CASGRDRGRFGELFF; CDR3 DNA: TGTGCTAGTGGCCGGGACAGGGGGCGTTTCGGGGAGCTGTTTTTT
clone size: .; J gene: TRBJ1-3; V gene: TRBV12-5; D gene: TRBD1; CDR3 protein: CASGLSAGGNGNTIYF; CDR3 DNA: TGTGCTAGTGGTTTGAGTGCAGGGGGCAATGGAAACACCATATATTTT
clone size: .; J gene: TRBJ2-5; V gene: TRBV3-1/TRBV3-2; D gene: .; CDR3 protein: CASSQDGRPQETQYF; CDR3 DNA: TGTGCCAGCAGCCAAGACGGACGGCCCCAAGAGACCCAGTACTTC
clone size: .; J gene: TRBJ1-5; V gene: TRBV30; D gene: .; CDR3 protein: CAWNVRGMGRQPQHF; CDR3 DNA: TGTGCCTGGAACGTCAGGGGAATGGGGCGTCAGCCCCAGCATTTT
clone size: .; J gene: TRBJ1-2; V gene: TRBV29-1; D gene: .; CDR3 protein: CSVERGFGYTF; CDR3 DNA: TGCAGCGTTGAACGGGGCTTCGGCTACACCTTC
clone size: .; J gene: TRBJ1-4; V gene: TRBV7-9; D gene: .; CDR3 protein: CASSPSRGVSGNEKLFF; CDR3 DNA: TGTGCCAGCAGCCCCTCGAGGGGGGTCAGCGGTAATGAAAAACTGTTTTTT
clone size: .; J gene: TRBJ1-6; V gene: TRBV4-1; D gene: .; CDR3 protein: CASSQDRGSSYNSPLHF; CDR3 DNA: TGCGCCAGCAGCCAAGATCGGGGGAGCTCCTATAATTCACCCCTCCACTTT
clone size: .; J gene: TRBJ1-5; V gene: TRBV30; D gene: .; CDR3 protein: CAWSASDVSNQPQHF; CDR3 DNA: TGTGCCTGGAGTGCTTCGGACGTGAGCAATCAGCCCCAGCATTTT
clone size: .; J gene: TRBJ1-2; V gene: TRBV5-4; D gene: TRBD1; CDR3 protein: CASSLQGVNYGYTF; CDR3 DNA: TGTGCCAGCAGCTTACAGGGGGTTAACTATGGCTACACCTTC
clone size: few; J gene: TRBJ2-7; V gene: TRBV25-1; D gene: .; CDR3 protein: CASSERGGGSHEQYF; CDR3 DNA: TGTGCCAGCAGTGAAAGGGGGGGAGGCAGCCACGAGCAGTACTTC
clone size: once; J gene: TRBJ1-2; V gene: TRBV28; D gene: TRBD1; CDR3 protein: CASRTGGAQYGYTF; CDR3 DNA: TGTGCCAGCAGAACAGGGGGCGCCCAATATGGCTACACCTTC
clone size: .; J gene: TRBJ2-1; V gene: TRBV27; D gene: .; CDR3 protein: CASSLGRSSYNEQFF; CDR3 DNA: TGTGCCAGCAGTTTGGGTAGGAGCTCCTACAATGAGCAGTTCTTC
clone size: .; J gene: TRBJ2-3; V gene: TRBV28; D gene: .; CDR3 protein: CASSLWLPGTDTQYF; CDR3 DNA: TGTGCCAGCAGTTTGTGGTTACCGGGCACAGATACGCAGTATTTT
clone size: .; J gene: TRBJ1-1; V gene: TRBV10-3; D gene: TRBD1; CDR3 protein: CAVTGGFSTEAFF; CDR3 DNA: TGTGCCGTAACAGGGGGATTCAGCACTGAAGCTTTCTTT
clone size: .; J gene: TRBJ1-6; V gene: TRBV28; D gene: .; CDR3 protein: CASSLEGGSNSPLHF; CDR3 DNA: TGTGCCAGCAGTTTGGAGGGGGGAAGTAATTCACCCCTCCACTTT
clone size: .; J gene: TRBJ2-5; V gene: TRBV2; D gene: .; CDR3 protein: CASSSDGETQYF; CDR3 DNA: TGTGCCAGCAGCTCGGACGGGGAGACCCAGTACTTC
clone size: .; J gene: TRBJ2-7; V gene: TRBV11-2; D gene: .; CDR3 protein: CASSLGFGSGYEQYF; CDR3 DNA: TGTGCCAGCAGCTTAGGTTTCGGGTCGGGCTACGAGCAGTACTTC
clone size: .; J gene: TRBJ2-2; V gene: TRBV9; D gene: .; CDR3 protein: CASSVGVAGELFF; CDR3 DNA: TGTGCCAGCAGCGTAGGGGTGGCCGGGGAGCTGTTTTTT
clone size: .; J gene: TRBJ2-7; V gene: TRBV12-3/TRBV12-4; D gene: .; CDR3 protein: CASSLDHYEQYF; CDR3 DNA: TGTGCCAGCAGTTTAGACCACTACGAGCAGTACTTC
clone size: .; J gene: TRBJ2-5; V gene: TRBV28; D gene: TRBD2; CDR3 protein: CASSSPAGDRETQYF; CDR3 DNA: TGTGCCAGCAGTAGCCCCGCGGGAGATAGGGAGACCCAGTACTTC